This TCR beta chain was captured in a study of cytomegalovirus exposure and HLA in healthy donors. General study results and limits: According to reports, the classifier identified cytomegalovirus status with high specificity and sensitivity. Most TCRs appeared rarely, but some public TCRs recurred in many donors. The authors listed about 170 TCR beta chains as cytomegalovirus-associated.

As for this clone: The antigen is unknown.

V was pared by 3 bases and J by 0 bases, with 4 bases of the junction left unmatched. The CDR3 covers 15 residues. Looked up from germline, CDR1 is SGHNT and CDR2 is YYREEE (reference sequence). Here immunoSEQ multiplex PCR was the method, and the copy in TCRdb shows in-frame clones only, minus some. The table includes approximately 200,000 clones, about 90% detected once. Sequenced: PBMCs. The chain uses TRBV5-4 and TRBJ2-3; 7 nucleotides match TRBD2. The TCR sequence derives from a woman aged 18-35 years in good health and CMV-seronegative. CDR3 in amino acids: CASSSGGGSTDTQYF. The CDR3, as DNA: TGTGCCAGCAGCTCGGGGGGAGGCAGCACAGATACGCAGTATTTT.